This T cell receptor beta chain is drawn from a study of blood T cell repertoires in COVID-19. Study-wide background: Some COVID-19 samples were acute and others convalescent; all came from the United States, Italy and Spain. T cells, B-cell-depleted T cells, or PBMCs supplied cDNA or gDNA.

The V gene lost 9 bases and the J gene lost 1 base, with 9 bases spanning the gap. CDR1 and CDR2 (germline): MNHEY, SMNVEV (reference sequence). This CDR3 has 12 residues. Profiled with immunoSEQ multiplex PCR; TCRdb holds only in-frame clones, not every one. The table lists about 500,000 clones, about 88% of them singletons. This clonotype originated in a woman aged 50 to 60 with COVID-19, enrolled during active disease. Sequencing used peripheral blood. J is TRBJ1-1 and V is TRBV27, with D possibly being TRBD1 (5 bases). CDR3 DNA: TGTGCCAGTTACACAGGGAACACTGAAGCTTTCTTT. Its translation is CASYTGNTEAFF.